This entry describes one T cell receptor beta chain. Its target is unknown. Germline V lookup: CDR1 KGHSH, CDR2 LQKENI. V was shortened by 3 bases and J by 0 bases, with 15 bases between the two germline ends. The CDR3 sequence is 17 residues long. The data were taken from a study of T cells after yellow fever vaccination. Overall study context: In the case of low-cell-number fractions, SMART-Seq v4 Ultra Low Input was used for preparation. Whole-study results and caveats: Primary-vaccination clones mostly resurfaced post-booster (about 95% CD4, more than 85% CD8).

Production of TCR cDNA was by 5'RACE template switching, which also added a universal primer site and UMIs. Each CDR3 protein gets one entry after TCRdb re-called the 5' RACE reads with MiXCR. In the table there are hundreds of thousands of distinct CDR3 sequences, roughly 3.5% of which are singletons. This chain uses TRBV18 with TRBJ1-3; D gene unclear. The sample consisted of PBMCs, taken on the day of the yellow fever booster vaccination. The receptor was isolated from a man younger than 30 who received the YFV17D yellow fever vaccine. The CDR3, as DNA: TGTGCCAGCTCACCCGCCGGACGGAAGAGCTCTGGAAACACCATATATTTT. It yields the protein CASSPAGRKSSGNTIYF.